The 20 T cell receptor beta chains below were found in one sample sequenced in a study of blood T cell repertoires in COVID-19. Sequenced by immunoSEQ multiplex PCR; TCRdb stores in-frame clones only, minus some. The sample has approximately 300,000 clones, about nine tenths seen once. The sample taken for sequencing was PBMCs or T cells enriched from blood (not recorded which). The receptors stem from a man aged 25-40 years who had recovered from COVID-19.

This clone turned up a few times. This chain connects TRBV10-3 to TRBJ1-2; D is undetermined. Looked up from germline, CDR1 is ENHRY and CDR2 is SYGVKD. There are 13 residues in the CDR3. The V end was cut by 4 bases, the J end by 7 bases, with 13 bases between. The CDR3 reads CAISATETVGYTF. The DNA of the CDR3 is TGTGCCATCAGTGCCACAGAAACGGTTGGCTACACCTTC.

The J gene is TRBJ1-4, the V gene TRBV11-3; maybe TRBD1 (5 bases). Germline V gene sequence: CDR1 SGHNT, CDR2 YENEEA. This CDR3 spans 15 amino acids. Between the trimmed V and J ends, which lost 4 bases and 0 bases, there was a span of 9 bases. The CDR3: CASSYQGSTNEKLFF. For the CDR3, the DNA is TGTGCCAGCAGCTACCAGGGTTCAACTAATGAAAAACTGTTTTTT.

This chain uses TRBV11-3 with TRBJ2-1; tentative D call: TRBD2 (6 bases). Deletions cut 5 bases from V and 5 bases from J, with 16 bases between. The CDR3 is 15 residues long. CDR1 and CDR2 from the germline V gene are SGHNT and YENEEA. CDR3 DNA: TGTGCCAGCAGCCCAAAGTGGGGGGTCGACAATGAGCAGTTCTTC. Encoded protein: CASSPKWGVDNEQFF.

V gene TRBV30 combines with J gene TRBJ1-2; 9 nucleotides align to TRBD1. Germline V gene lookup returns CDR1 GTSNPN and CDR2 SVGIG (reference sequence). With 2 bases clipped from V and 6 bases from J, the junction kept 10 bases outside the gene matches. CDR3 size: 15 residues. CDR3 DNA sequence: TGTGCCTGGAGTTCCCTTCTCGACAGGGGGGATGGCTACACCTTC. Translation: CAWSSLLDRGDGYTF.

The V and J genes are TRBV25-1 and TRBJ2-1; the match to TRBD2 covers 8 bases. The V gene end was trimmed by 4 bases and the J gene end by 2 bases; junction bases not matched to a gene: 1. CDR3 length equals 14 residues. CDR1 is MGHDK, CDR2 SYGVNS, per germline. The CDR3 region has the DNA TGTGCCAGCAGTGCAGCGGGGGCCTACAATGAGCAGTTCTTC. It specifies CASSAAGAYNEQFF.

The CDR3 DNA reads TGTGCCAGCAGCCCGGGACTCCGAATTACCACAGATACGCAGTATTTT. Protein: CASSPGLRITTDTQYF. The chain combines TRBV7-2 with TRBJ2-3; D might be TRBD2 (6 bases). Deletions cut 5 bases from V and 2 bases from J, with 17 bases between. The CDR3 spans 16 residues. Germline CDR1 is SGHTA and CDR2 is FQGNSA. Looking up the rest from reference TRBV7-2 and TRBJ2-3 gives the full variable domain: GAGVSQSPSNKVTEKGKDVELRCDPISGHTALYWYRQSLGQGLEFLIYFQGNSAPDKSGLPSDRFSAERTGGSVSTLTIQRTQQEDSAVYLCASSPGLRITTDTQYFGPGTRLTVL.

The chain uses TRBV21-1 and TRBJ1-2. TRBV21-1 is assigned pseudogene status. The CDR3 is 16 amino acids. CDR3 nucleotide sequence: TGTGCCAGCAGCAAAGGAGGCAGACCAGCTAACTATGGCTACACCTTC. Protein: CASSKGGRPANYGYTF.

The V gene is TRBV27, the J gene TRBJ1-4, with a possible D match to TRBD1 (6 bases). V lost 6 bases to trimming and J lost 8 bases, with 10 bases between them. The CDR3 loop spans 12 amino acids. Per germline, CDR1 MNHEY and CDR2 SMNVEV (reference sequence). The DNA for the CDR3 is TGTGCCAGCAGCTTTCAGGGGGAAAAACTGTTTTTT. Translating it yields CASSFQGEKLFF.

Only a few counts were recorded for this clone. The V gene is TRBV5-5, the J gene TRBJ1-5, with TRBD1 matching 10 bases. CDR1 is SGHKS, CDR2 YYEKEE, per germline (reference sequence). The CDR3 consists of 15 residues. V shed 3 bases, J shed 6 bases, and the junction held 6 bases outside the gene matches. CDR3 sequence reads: CASSSGQGVGQPQHF. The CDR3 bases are TGTGCCAGCAGCTCAGGACAGGGGGTAGGTCAGCCCCAGCATTTT.

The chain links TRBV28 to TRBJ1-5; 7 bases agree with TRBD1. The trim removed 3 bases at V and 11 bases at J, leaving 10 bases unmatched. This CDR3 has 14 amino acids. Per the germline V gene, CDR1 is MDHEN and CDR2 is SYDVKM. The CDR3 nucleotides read TGTGCCAGCAGTTTTCCGGGGACAGCCGTGTCCCAGCATTTT. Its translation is CASSFPGTAVSQHF.

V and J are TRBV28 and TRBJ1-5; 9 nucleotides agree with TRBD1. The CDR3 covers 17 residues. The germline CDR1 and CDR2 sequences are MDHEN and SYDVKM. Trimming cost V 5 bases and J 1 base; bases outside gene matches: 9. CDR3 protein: CASSHRTGVGSNQPQHF. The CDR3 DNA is TGTGCCAGCAGTCACCGGACAGGGGTGGGGAGCAATCAGCCCCAGCATTTT.

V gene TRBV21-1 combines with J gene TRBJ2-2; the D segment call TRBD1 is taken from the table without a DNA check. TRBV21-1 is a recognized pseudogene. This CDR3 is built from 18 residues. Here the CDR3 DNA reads TGTGCCAGCAGCCAAAGGGGTAAAGACAGGGGGTACACCGGGGAGCTGTTTTTT. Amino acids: CASSQRGKDRGYTGELFF.

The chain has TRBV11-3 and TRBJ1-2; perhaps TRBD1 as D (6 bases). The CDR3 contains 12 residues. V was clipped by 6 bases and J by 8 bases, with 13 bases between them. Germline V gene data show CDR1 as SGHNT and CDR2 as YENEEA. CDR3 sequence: CASSSGDGGYTF. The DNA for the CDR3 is TGTGCCAGCAGTTCAGGGGACGGCGGCTACACCTTC.

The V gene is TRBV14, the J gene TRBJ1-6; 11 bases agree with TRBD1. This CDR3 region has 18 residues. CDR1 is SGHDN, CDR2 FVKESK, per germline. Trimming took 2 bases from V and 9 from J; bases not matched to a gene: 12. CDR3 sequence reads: CASSQWSPGTGGSSPLHF. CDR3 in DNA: TGTGCCAGCAGCCAATGGTCCCCCGGGACAGGGGGTAGTTCACCCCTCCACTTT.

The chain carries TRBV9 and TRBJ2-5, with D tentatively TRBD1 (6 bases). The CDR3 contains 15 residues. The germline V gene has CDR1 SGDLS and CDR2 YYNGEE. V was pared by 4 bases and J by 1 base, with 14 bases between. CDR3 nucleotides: TGTGCCAGCAGCTCCGGGACATCAATCCAAGAGACCCAGTACTTC. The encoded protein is CASSSGTSIQETQYF.

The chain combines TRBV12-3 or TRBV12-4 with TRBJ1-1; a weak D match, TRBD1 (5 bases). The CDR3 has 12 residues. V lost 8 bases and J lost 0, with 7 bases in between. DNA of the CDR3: TGTGCCAGCGGGGGGATGAACACTGAAGCTTTCTTT. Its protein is CASGGMNTEAFF.

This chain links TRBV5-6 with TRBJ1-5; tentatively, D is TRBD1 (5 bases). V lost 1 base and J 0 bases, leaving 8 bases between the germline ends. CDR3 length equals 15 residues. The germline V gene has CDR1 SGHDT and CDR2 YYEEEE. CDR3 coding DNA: TGTGCCAGCAGCTTGCAGGGCTATAGCAATCAGCCCCAGCATTTT. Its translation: CASSLQGYSNQPQHF.

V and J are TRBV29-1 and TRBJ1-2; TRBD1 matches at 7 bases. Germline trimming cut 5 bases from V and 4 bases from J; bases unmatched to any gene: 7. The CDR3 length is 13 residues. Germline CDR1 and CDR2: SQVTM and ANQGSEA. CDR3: CSVWEGGGYGYTF. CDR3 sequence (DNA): TGCAGCGTTTGGGAAGGGGGCGGCTATGGCTACACCTTC.

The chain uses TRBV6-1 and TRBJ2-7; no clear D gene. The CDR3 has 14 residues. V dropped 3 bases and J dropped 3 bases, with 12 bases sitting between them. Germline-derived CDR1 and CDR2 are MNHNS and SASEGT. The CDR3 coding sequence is TGTGCCAGCAGTGATTGGGCAGCCAACTACGAGCAGTACTTC. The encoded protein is CASSDWAANYEQYF.

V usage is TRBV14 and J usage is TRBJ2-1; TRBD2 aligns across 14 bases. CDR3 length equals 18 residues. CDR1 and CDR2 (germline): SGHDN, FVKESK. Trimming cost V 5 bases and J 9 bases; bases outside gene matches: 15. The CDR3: CASSFTKPGTSGRTEQFF. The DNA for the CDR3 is TGTGCCAGCAGCTTTACCAAACCCGGGACTAGCGGGAGAACTGAGCAGTTCTTC.